Each of the 26 T cell receptor beta chains below was sequenced from the same sample in a study of a mutant IDH1 vaccine in newly diagnosed glioma. Time point meaning: week 5, during vaccination. In the vaccine, a single dose held 300 ug of the mutant IDH1 20-mer peptide, along with topical imiquimod. These TCRs' antigens remain unknown. Generated by immunoSEQ multiplex PCR, the TCRdb table keeps only in-frame clones and is missing some. The sample yields approximately 76,000 clones, around nine tenths seen once. Source: PBMCs, taken from a glioma patient whose treatment included an IDH1 peptide vaccine. The receptors shown here come from a woman aged 45-65 years with glioma.

This rearrangement joins TRBV5-1 to TRBJ2-5; D not resolved. This CDR3 has 12 residues. V lost 0 bases to trimming and J lost 4 bases, with 4 bases between them. CDR1 and CDR2 from the germline V gene are SGHRS and YFSETQ. CDR3 sequence: CASSLGLETQYF. The CDR3 region has the DNA TGCGCCAGCAGCTTGGGGCTAGAGACCCAGTACTTC.

The chain combines TRBV5-6 with TRBJ2-7; D is possibly TRBD2 (5 bases). The CDR3 has 15 amino acids. Germline V gives CDR1 SGHDT, CDR2 YYEEEE. V was clipped by 0 bases and J by 6 bases, with 16 bases between them. CDR3 DNA sequence: TGTGCCAGCAGCTTGGGTCCGGGCGGGCCCGCCGAGCAGTACTTC. Its protein product is CASSLGPGGPAEQYF.

This chain joins TRBV7-3 and TRBJ2-1, with D maybe TRBD2 (5 bases). V shed 5 bases and J shed 7 bases, with 15 bases lying between them. The germline CDR1 and CDR2 sequences are SGHTA and FQGTGA. The CDR3 is 14 amino acids. The CDR3 coding sequence is TGTGCCAGCAGCCAGAGCGGACTCTCAAATGAGCAGTTCTTC. Its protein is CASSQSGLSNEQFF. The full variable domain, with the rest looked up from reference TRBV7-3 and TRBJ2-1, is GAGVSQTPSNKVTEKGKYVELRCDPISGHTALYWYRQSLGQGPEFLIYFQGTGAADDSGLPNDRFFAVRPEGSVSTLKIQRTERGDSAVYLCASSQSGLSNEQFFGPGTRLTVL.

The chain carries TRBV11-2 and TRBJ2-7; the match to TRBD1 covers 10 bases. J was trimmed by 7 bases and V by 6 bases; bases with no gene match: 12. CDR1 and CDR2 from the germline V gene are SGHAT and FQNNGV. The CDR3 consists of 15 residues. Here the CDR3 reads CASRRAGTGALEQYF. In DNA form, the CDR3 reads TGTGCCAGCAGGCGGGCCGGGACAGGGGCCCTAGAGCAGTACTTC.

The rearrangement uses TRBV19 and TRBJ1-5; 12 nucleotides match TRBD1. Germline lookup yields CDR1 LNHDA and CDR2 SQIVND (reference sequence). There are 15 residues in the CDR3. Unmatched junction bases numbered 2, after V lost 1 base and J lost 7 bases. CDR3 region: CASSIGGTGGQPQHF. CDR3 DNA sequence: TGTGCCAGTAGTATAGGGGGGACAGGGGGCCAGCCCCAGCATTTT.

On this clone itself: One end of the junction does not line up with germline, which may come from a read error. The rearrangement uses TRBV7-7 and TRBJ1-4; 7 bases align to TRBD1. CDR3 size: 13 residues. Germline CDR1 SSHAT, CDR2 FNYEAQ (reference sequence). Written as DNA, the CDR3 is TGTGCTAGCAGCTTAGAGGAGGGGGCCAAACTGTTTTTT. Encoded protein: CASSLEEGAKLFF.

The chain couples TRBV5-6 to TRBJ2-5; 8 positions match TRBD2. V was clipped by 4 bases and J by 2 bases; unmatched bases: 7. CDR1 and CDR2 (germline): SGHDT, YYEEEE. This CDR3 spans 15 amino acids. CDR3 region: CASSPQAGVQETQYF. The CDR3, as DNA: TGTGCCAGCAGCCCCCAAGCGGGAGTTCAAGAGACCCAGTACTTC.

The CDR3 spells CASSMVGAPNEKLFF. In DNA form, the CDR3 reads TGTGCCAGTAGTATGGTTGGGGCTCCTAATGAAAAACTGTTTTTT. The chain has TRBV19 and TRBJ1-4, with D possibly being TRBD1 (5 bases). Germline CDR1 reads LNHDA; CDR2 reads SQIVND (reference sequence). Trimming took off 3 bases at V and 3 bases at J, with 11 bases between the two ends. CDR3 length: 15 amino acids.

V and J are TRBV6-1 and TRBJ2-2; D not resolved. CDR1 and CDR2 (germline): MNHNS, SASEGT. The CDR3 spans 13 residues. Trimming removed 8 bases at V and 3 bases at J, with 10 bases between. CDR3 nucleotide sequence: TGTGCCAGCCCCTCGTATGACACCGGGGAGCTGTTTTTT. As protein: CASPSYDTGELFF.

This clone occurred once. The chain couples TRBV9 to TRBJ2-2; the D gene could be TRBD1 or TRBD2 (5 bases each). The CDR3 consists of 14 residues. Deletions cut 6 bases from V and 4 bases from J, with 13 bases between. The germline gives CDR1 SGDLS, CDR2 YYNGEE. CDR3 in amino acids: CASNRDLATGELFF. The CDR3 coding sequence is TGTGCCAGCAATCGGGACCTCGCCACCGGGGAGCTGTTTTTT.

V usage is TRBV10-1 and J usage is TRBJ2-7, with TRBD1 matching over 8 bases. V shed 1 base and J 4 bases; nucleotides not matched to a gene: 3. Germline V lookup: CDR1 WNHNN, CDR2 SYGVQD (reference sequence). CDR3 length: 14 residues. CDR3 bases: TGCGCCAGCAGTGAGTTAAGGGACAGGTACGAGCAGTACTTC. It specifies CASSELRDRYEQYF.

As DNA, the CDR3 is TGTGCCTGGAGTGCCGTAGCCCACGAGCAGTACTTC. This translates into CAWSAVAHEQYF. This chain uses TRBV30 with TRBJ2-7; D remains unclear. Germline V gene data show CDR1 as GTSNPN and CDR2 as SVGIG (reference sequence). The CDR3 is made up of 12 amino acids. V was cut by 1 base and J by 5 bases, with 9 bases left in between.

This chain joins TRBV11-2 and TRBJ2-7, with 8 bases lining up with TRBD1. Unmatched junction bases numbered 11, after V lost 4 bases and J lost 3 bases. The CDR3 spans 16 residues. Looked up from germline, CDR1 is SGHAT and CDR2 is FQNNGV. The CDR3 spells CASSSLRQGKNYEQYF. CDR3 bases: TGTGCCAGCAGCTCCCTCCGACAGGGGAAAAACTACGAGCAGTACTTC. Using reference TRBV11-2 and TRBJ2-7 for the parts outside the CDR3, the full variable domain is EAGVAQSPRYKIIEKRQSVAFWCNPISGHATLYWYQQILGQGPKLLIQFQNNGVVDDSQLPKDRFSAERLKGVDSTLKIQPAKLEDSAVYLCASSSLRQGKNYEQYFGPGTRLTVT.

The J gene is TRBJ1-5, the V gene TRBV7-8, with 7 bases fitting TRBD1. This CDR3 region has 16 residues. V lost 5 bases, J lost 6 bases, and 13 bases stayed unmatched. Germline V CDR1 and CDR2: SGHVS, FQNEAQ. CDR3 in DNA: TGTGCCAGCAGCCAGACTATGGGGAGGGGGCGTCAGCCCCAGCATTTT. This translates into CASSQTMGRGRQPQHF.

The chain has TRBV30 and TRBJ2-7, with TRBD1 identical over 7 bases. V lost 2 bases and J lost 5; bases outside the gene matches: 12. CDR1 is GTSNPN and CDR2 is SVGIG in the germline V gene (reference sequence). This CDR3 comprises 15 residues. CDR3 amino acids: CAWSLFSGTANEQYF. CDR3 bases: TGTGCCTGGAGTTTATTTTCCGGGACAGCAAACGAGCAGTACTTC.

V and J are TRBV27 and TRBJ1-5; D remains unclear. Germline lookup yields CDR1 MNHEY and CDR2 SMNVEV (reference sequence). V was clipped by 2 bases and J by 3 bases, with 5 bases between them. The CDR3 contains 13 residues. CDR3 in amino acids: CASSLAYNQPQHF. The CDR3 DNA is TGTGCCAGCAGTTTAGCATACAATCAGCCCCAGCATTTT.

The chain joins TRBV29-1 to TRBJ2-2; no clear D. This CDR3 contains 14 residues. Trimming removed 4 bases from V and 0 bases from J, with 9 bases in between. Germline loops: CDR1 SQVTM, CDR2 ANQGSEA. CDR3 DNA sequence: TGCAGCGTTGGGAAAGGGACGAACACCGGGGAGCTGTTTTTT. Protein: CSVGKGTNTGELFF.

The chain has TRBV27 and TRBJ1-1, with D hard to call. CDR3 length: 14 amino acids. CDR1 and CDR2 (germline): MNHEY, SMNVEV (reference sequence). V was pared by 2 bases and J by 3 bases, with 10 bases between. The CDR3: CASSLMGSDTEAFF. The CDR3 coding sequence is TGTGCCAGCAGTTTAATGGGGTCGGACACTGAAGCTTTCTTT.

The V gene is TRBV7-8, the J gene TRBJ2-5, with 9 bases matching TRBD2. The CDR3 sequence is 15 residues long. Germline CDR1 is SGHVS and CDR2 is FQNEAQ. The junction had 4 bases not matched to a gene; V was cut back by 4 bases and J by 1 base. CDR3 sequence (DNA): TGTGCCAGCAGCTCCCGGACTAGCGTCCAAGAGACCCAGTACTTC. Translating gives CASSSRTSVQETQYF.

The V and J genes are TRBV6-5 and TRBJ1-1; D is possibly TRBD1 (6 bases). The CDR3 covers 13 residues. The V end was cut by 0 bases, the J end by 10 bases, with 12 bases between. The V gene's germline CDR1 is MNHEY and CDR2 SVGAGI. In DNA form, the CDR3 reads TGTGCCAGCAGTTACTCGGGGGCAGAGGTAGCTTTCTTT. Translating it yields CASSYSGAEVAFF.

This clone was seen a few times. The chain links TRBV19 to TRBJ1-5; tentatively, D is TRBD1 (5 bases). This CDR3 is 14 amino acids long. Germline CDR1 is LNHDA and CDR2 is SQIVND (reference sequence). V lost 7 bases and J 4 bases, leaving 14 bases between the germline ends. The CDR3 coding sequence is TGTGCCAGTAATTGGGGACTGCAGAATCAGCCCCAGCATTTT. Translation gives CASNWGLQNQPQHF.

V gene TRBV7-9 combines with J gene TRBJ2-7; D gene uncertain. The CDR3 runs to 14 residues. CDR1 SEHNR and CDR2 FQNEAQ come from the germline V gene (reference sequence). V gave up 4 bases and J gave up 2 bases, with 12 bases separating them. CDR3 amino acids: CASSSGGEPYEQYF. CDR3 DNA: TGTGCCAGCAGCTCCGGCGGAGAACCCTACGAGCAGTACTTC.

Comments on this clone: A read error may account for a junction end that differs from germline. The J gene is TRBJ1-4, the V gene TRBV18; D possibly corresponds to TRBD1 (5 bases). CDR1 and CDR2 (germline): KGHSH, LQKENI. The CDR3 has 13 amino acids. CDR3 residues: CASSRGTGEKLLF. The CDR3 coding sequence is TGTGCCAGCTCAAGAGGGACGGGGGAAAAACTGCTTTTT.

This clone was found a few times. This chain uses TRBV5-1 with TRBJ1-1; maybe TRBD1 (5 bases). The CDR3 contains 15 residues. Per the germline V gene, CDR1 is SGHRS and CDR2 is YFSETQ. The ends were cut back, 4 bases at V and 4 bases at J, with 17 bases in the middle. CDR3 DNA sequence: TGCGCCAGCAGCGATCAGGGAATGGGGGGCACTGAAGCTTTCTTT. Its translation is CASSDQGMGGTEAFF.

V gene TRBV7-9 combines with J gene TRBJ2-1; the match to TRBD2 covers 7 bases. V lost 2 bases and J lost 6; bases outside the gene matches: 13. CDR1 SEHNR and CDR2 FQNEAQ come from the germline V gene (reference sequence). The CDR3 sequence is 17 residues long. CDR3 nucleotide sequence: TGTGCCAGCAGCTTATTCGGGGAAGGGAGGGCCCGCAATGAGCAGTTCTTC. This translates into CASSLFGEGRARNEQFF.

The V and J genes are TRBV10-3 and TRBJ1-2; 8 bases match TRBD1. This CDR3 spans 12 amino acids. Losses at the gene ends were 11 bases for V and 4 bases for J; bases not matched to a gene: 6. Germline values: CDR1 ENHRY, CDR2 SYGVKD. CDR3 DNA sequence: TGTGCCTCCGGGGACAGGTTCTATGGCTACACCTTC. It specifies CASGDRFYGYTF.